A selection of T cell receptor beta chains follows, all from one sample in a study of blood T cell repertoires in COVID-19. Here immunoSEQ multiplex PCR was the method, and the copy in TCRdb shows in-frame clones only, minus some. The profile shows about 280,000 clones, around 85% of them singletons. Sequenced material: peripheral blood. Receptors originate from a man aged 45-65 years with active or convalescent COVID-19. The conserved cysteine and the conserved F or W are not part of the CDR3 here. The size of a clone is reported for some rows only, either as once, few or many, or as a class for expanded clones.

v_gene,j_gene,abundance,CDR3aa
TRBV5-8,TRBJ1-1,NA,ASSWGDLSTEAF
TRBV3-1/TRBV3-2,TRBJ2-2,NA,ASSYDRDFANTGELF
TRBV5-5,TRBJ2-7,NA,ASSQSGNEQY
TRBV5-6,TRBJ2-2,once,ASSLGAGMNTGELF
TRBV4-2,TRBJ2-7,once,ASSQGPQGRSDEQY
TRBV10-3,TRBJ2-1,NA,AISESPQGARGNEQF
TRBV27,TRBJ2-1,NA,ASSLYPPPSAGERRDNEQF
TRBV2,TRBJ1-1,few,ASSGQGQDLSDF
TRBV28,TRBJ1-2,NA,ASRFIGQGDNYGYT
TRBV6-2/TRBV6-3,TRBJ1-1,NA,ASSYPGLLNTEAF
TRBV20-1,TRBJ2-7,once,SASTHYEQY
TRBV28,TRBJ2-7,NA,ASSFTLEGGTYEQY
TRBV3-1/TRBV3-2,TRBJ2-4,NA,ASSYTHRAIQY
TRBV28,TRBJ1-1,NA,ASSLAGGGYEAF
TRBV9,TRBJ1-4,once,ASSVGLGGGNEKLF